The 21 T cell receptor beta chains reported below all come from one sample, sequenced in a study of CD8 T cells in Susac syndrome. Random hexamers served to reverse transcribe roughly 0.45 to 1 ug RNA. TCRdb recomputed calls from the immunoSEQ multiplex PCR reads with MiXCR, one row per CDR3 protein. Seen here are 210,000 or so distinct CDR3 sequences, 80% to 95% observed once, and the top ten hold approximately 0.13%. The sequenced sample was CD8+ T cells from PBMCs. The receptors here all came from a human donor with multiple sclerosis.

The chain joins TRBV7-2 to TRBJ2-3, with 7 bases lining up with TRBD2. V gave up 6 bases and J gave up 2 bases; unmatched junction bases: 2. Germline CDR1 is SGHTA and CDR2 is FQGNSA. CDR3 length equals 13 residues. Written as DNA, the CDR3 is TGTGCCAGCAGGGGGGGGACCACAGATACGCAGTATTTT. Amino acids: CASRGGTTDTQYF. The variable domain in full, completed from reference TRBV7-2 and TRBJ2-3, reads GAGVSQSPSNKVTEKGKDVELRCDPISGHTALYWYRQSLGQGLEFLIYFQGNSAPDKSGLPSDRFSAERTGGSVSTLTIQRTQQEDSAVYLCASRGGTTDTQYFGPGTRLTVL.

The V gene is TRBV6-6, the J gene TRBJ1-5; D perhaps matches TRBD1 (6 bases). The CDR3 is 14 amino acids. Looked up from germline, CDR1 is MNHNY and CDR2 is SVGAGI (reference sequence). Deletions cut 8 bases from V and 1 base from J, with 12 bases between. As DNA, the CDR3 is TGTGCCAGCCTCTCCGGACAGAGCAATCAGCCCCAGCATTTT. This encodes CASLSGQSNQPQHF.

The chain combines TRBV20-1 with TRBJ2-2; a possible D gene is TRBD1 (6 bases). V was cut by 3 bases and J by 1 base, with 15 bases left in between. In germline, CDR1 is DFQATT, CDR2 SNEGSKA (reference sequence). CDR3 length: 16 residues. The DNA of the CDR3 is TGCAGTGCTAGGGACGCCGCGACAGGGAACACCGGGGAGCTGTTTTTT. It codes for CSARDAATGNTGELFF.

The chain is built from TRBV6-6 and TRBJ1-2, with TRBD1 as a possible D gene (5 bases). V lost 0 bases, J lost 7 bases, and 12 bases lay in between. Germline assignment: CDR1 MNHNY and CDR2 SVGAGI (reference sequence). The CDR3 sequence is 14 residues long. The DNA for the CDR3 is TGTGCCAGCAGTTACTCGGGGGGTGCGGGTGGCTACACCTTC. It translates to CASSYSGGAGGYTF.

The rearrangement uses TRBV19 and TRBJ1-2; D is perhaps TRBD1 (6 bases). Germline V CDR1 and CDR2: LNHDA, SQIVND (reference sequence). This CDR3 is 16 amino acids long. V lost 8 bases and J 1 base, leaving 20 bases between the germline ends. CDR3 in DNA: TGTGCCAGTGGAGGGACATCAATTTCCCTTAACTATGGCTACACCTTC. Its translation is CASGGTSISLNYGYTF.

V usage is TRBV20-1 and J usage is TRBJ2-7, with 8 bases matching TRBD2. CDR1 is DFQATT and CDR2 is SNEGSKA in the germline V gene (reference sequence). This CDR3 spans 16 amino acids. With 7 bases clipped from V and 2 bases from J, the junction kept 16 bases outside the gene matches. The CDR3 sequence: CSVSAWSGGSTYEQYF. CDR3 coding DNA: TGCAGTGTCTCGGCGTGGAGCGGGGGAAGTACCTACGAGCAGTACTTC.

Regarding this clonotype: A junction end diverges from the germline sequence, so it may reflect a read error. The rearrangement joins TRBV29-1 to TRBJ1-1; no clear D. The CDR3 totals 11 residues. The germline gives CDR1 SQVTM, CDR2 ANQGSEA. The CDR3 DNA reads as TGCAGCGGTGCCACGAACACTGAAGTTTTCTTT. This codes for CSGATNTEVFF.

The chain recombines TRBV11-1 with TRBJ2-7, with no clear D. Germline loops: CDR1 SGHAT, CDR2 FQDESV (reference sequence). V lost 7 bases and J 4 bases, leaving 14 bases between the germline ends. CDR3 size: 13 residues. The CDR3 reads CASTLSHGYEQYF. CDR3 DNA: TGTGCCAGCACCCTATCTCATGGGTACGAGCAGTACTTC.

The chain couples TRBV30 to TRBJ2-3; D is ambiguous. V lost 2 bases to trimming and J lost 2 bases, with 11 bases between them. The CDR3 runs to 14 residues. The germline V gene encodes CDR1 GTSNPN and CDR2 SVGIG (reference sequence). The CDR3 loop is CAWSPGSATDTQYF. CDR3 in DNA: TGTGCCTGGAGTCCGGGCTCCGCCACAGATACGCAGTATTTT.

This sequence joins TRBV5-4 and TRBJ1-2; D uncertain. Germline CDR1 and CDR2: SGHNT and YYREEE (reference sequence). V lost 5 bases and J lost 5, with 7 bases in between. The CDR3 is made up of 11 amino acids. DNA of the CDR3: TGTGCCAGCAGTTCCGAATATGGCTACACCTTC. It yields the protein CASSSEYGYTF.

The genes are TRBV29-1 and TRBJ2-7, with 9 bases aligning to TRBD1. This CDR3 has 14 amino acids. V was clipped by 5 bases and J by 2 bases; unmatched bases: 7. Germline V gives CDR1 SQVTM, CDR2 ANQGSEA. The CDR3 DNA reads TGCAGCGTTCTTACCGGGACAGGGACCTACGAGCAGTACTTC. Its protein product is CSVLTGTGTYEQYF.

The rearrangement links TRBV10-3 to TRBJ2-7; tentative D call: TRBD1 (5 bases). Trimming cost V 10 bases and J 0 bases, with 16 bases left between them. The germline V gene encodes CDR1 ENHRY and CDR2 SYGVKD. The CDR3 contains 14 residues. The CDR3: CATRPDNDSYEQYF. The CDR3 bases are TGTGCCACCCGTCCGGACAACGACTCCTACGAGCAGTACTTC.

The CDR3 DNA reads as TGTGCCACCAGCAGGGGAATACAGGGACCGAACACCGGGGAGCTGTTTTTT. It yields the protein CATSRGIQGPNTGELFF. The chain recombines TRBV15 with TRBJ2-2, with D perhaps TRBD1 (6 bases). The CDR3 is made up of 17 amino acids. Germline CDR1 LNHNV, CDR2 YYDKDF (reference sequence). Trimming left V 3 bases short and J 0 bases short, with 14 bases between.

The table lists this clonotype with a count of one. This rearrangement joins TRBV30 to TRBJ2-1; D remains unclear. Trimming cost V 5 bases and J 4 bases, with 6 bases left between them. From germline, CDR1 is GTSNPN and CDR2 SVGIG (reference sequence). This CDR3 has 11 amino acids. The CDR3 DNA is TGTGCCTGGGTTATATACAATGAGCAGTTCTTC. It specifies CAWVIYNEQFF.

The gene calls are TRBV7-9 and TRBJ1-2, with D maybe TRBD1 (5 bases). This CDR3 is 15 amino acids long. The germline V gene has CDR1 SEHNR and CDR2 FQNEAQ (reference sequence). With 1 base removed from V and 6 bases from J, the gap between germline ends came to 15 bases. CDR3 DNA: TGTGCCAGCAGCTTAGTCGGGGGTGTGTTGAATGGCTACACCTTC. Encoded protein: CASSLVGGVLNGYTF.

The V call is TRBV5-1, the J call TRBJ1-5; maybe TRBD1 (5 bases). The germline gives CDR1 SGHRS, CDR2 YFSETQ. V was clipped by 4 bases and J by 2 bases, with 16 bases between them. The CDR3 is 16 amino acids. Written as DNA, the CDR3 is TGCGCCAGCAGCCTTTGGGGCGGTGAGGGCAATCAGCCCCAGCATTTT. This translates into CASSLWGGEGNQPQHF.

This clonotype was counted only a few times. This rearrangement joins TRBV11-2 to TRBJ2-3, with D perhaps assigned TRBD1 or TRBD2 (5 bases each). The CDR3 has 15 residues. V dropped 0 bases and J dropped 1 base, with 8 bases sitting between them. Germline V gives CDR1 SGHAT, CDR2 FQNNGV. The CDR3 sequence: CASSLDWDGTDTQYF. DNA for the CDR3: TGTGCCAGCAGCTTAGATTGGGACGGCACAGATACGCAGTATTTT.

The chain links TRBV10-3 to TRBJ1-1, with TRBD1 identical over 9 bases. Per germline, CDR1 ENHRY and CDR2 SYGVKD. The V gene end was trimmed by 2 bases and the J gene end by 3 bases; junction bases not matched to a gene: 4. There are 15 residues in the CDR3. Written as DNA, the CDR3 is TGTGCCATCAGTGAGACAGGGGGCGTAGACACTGAAGCTTTCTTT. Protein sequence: CAISETGGVDTEAFF.

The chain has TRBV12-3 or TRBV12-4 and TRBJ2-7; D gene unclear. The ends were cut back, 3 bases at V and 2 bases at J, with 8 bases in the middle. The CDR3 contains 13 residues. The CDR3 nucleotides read TGTGCCAGCAGTTTCGGGCGGACCTACGAGCAGTACTTC. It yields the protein CASSFGRTYEQYF.

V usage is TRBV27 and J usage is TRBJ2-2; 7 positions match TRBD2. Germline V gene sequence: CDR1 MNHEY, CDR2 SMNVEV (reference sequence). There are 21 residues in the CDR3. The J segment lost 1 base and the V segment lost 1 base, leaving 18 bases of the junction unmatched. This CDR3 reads CASSLFHTLAASPKNTGELFF. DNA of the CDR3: TGTGCCAGCAGTTTATTTCACACCCTAGCGGCCTCTCCTAAGAACACCGGGGAGCTGTTTTTT.

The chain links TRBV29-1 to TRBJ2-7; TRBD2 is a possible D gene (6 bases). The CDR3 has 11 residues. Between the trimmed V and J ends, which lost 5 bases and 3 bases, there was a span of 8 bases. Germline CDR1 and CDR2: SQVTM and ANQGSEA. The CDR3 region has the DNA TGCAGCGTTCGGAGGGACTACGAGCAGTACTTC. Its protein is CSVRRDYEQYF.